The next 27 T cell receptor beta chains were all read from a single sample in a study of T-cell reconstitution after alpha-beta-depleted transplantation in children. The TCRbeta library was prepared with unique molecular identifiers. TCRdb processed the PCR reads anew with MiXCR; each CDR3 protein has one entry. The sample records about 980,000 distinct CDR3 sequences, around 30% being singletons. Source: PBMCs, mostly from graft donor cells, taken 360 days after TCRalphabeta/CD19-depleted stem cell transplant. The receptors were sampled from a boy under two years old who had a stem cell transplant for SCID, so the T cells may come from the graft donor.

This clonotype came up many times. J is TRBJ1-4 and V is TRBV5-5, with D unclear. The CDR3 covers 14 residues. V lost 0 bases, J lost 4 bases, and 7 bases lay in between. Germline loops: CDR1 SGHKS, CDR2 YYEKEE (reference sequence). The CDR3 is CASSLGRINEKLFF. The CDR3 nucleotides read TGTGCCAGCAGCTTGGGACGGATTAATGAAAAACTGTTTTTT.

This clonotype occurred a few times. In DNA form, the CDR3 reads TGTGCCAGCAGCCGAGGATGGGGCGCGGAGACTGAAGCTTTCTTT. Translating gives CASSRGWGAETEAFF. The chain joins TRBV7-9 to TRBJ1-1; D is perhaps TRBD1 (5 bases). The CDR3 extends over 15 amino acids. Trimming removed 5 bases from V and 5 bases from J, with 18 bases in between. Looked up from germline, CDR1 is SEHNR and CDR2 is FQNEAQ (reference sequence). Variable domain in full (rest from reference TRBV7-9 and TRBJ1-1): DTGVSQNPRHKITKRGQNVTFRCDPISEHNRLYWYRQTLGQGPEFLTYFQNEAQLEKSRLLSDRFSAERPKGSFSTLEIQRTEQGDSAMYLCASSRGWGAETEAFFGQGTRLTVV.

CDR3 in amino acids: CASSSPGGGETQYF. CDR3 coding DNA: TGTGCCAGCAGTTCCCCAGGGGGCGGGGAGACCCAGTACTTC. The V call is TRBV28, the J call TRBJ2-5; 8 bases align to TRBD1. CDR3 size: 14 residues. Germline V gives CDR1 MDHEN, CDR2 SYDVKM. Trimming took 4 bases from V and 5 from J; bases not matched to a gene: 6.

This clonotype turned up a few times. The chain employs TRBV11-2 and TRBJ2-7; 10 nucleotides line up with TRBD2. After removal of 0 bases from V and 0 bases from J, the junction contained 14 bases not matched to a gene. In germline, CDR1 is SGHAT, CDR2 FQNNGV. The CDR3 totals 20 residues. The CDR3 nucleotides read TGTGCCAGCAGCTTAGATCCCATGGGTCTAGCGGGGGAACACTCCTACGAGCAGTACTTC. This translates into CASSLDPMGLAGEHSYEQYF.

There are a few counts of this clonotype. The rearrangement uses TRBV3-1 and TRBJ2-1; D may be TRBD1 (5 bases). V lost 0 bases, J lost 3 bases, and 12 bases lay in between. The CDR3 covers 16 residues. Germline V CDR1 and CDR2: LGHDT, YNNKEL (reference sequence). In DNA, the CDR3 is TGTGCCAGCAGCCAAGATTGGGGCCAGATCTACAATGAGCAGTTCTTC. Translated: CASSQDWGQIYNEQFF.

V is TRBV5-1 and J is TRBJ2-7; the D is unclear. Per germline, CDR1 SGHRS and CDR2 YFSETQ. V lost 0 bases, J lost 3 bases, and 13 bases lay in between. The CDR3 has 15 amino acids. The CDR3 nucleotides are TGCGCCAGCAGCTTGGAGCCGGGTCGGAACTACGAGCAGTACTTC. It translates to CASSLEPGRNYEQYF.

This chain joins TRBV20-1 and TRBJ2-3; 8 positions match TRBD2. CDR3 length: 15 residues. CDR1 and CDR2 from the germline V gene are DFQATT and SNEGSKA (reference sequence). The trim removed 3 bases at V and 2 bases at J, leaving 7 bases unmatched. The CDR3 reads CSASALAENTDTQYF. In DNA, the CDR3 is TGCAGTGCTAGCGCACTAGCGGAAAACACAGATACGCAGTATTTT.

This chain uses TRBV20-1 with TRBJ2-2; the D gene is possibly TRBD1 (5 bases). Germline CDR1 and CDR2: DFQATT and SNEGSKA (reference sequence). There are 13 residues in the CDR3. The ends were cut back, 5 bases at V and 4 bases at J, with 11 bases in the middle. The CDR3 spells CSAPLDSTGELFF. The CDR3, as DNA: TGCAGTGCTCCTCTTGACAGCACCGGGGAGCTGTTTTTT.

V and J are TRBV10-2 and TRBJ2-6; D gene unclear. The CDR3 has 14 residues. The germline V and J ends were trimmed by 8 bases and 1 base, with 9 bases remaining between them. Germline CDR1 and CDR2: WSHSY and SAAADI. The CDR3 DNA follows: TGCGCCAGCCTCGGCGTTTCTGGGGCCAACGTCCTGACTTTC. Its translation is CASLGVSGANVLTF.

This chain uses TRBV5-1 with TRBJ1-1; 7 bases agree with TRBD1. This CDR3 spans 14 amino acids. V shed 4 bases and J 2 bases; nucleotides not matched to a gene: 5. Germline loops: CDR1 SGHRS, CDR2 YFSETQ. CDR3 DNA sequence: TGCGCCAGCAGCACGGGACAGACAAACACTGAAGCTTTCTTT. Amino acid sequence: CASSTGQTNTEAFF.

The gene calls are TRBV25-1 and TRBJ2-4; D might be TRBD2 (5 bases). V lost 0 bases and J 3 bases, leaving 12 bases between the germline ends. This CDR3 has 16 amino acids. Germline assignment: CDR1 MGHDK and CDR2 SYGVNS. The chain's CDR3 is CASSEYAGWGKNIQYF. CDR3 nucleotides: TGTGCCAGCAGTGAATACGCGGGTTGGGGCAAAAACATTCAGTACTTC. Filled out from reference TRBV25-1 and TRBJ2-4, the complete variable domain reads EADIYQTPRYLVIGTGKKITLECSQTMGHDKMYWYQQDPGMELHLIHYSYGVNSTEKGDLSSESTVSRIRTEHFPLTLESARPSHTSQYLCASSEYAGWGKNIQYFGAGTRLSVL.

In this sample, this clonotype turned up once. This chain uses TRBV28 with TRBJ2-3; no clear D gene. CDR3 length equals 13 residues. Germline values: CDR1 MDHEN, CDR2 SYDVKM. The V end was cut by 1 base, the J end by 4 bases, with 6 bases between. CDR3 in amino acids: CASSLFFPDTQYF. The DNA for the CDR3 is TGTGCCAGCAGTTTATTTTTCCCAGATACGCAGTATTTT.

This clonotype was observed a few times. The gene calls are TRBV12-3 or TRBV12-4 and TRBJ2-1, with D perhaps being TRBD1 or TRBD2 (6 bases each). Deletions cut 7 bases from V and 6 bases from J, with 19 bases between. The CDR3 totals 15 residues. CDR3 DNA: TGTGCCAGCAACCGGGGGCTACGGCAGGCCAATGAGCAGTTCTTC. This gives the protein CASNRGLRQANEQFF.

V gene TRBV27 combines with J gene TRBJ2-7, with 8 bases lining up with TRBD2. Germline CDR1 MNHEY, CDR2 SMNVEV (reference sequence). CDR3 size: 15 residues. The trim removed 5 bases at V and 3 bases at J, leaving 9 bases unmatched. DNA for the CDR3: TGTGCCAGCAGTCCAACCGGACTAGCCTACTACGAGCAGTACTTC. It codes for CASSPTGLAYYEQYF.

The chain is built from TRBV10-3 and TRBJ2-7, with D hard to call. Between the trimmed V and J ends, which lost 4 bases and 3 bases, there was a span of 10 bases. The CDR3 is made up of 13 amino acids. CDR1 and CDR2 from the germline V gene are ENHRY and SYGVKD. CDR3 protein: CAISGGRRYEQYF. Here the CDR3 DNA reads TGTGCCATCAGTGGCGGACGGCGCTACGAGCAGTACTTC.

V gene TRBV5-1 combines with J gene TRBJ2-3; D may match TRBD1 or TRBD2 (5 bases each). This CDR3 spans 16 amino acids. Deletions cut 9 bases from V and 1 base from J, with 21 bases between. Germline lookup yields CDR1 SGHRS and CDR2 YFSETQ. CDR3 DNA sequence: TGCGCCACAACGAATGGGACCGGGACCGGCACAGATACGCAGTATTTT. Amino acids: CATTNGTGTGTDTQYF.

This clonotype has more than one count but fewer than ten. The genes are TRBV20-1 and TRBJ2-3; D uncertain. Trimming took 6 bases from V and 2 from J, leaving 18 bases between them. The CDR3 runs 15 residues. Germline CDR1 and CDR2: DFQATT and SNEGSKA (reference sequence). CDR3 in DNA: TGCAGTGCCGATAGAGCTATTACCCTCACAGATACGCAGTATTTT. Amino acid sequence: CSADRAITLTDTQYF.

The CDR3 spells CASSKVYHKTHHEAGQPQHF. CDR3 sequence (DNA): TGTGCCAGCAGCAAAGTGTACCACAAAACCCATCATGAGGCGGGTCAGCCCCAGCATTTT. The genes are TRBV21-1 and TRBJ1-5. TRBV21-1 is listed as a pseudogene. This CDR3 contains 20 residues.

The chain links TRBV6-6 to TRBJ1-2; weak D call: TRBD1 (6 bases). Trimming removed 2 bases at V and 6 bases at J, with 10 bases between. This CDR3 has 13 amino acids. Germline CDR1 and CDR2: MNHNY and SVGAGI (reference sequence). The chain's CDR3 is CASSYRTDHGYTF. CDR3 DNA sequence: TGTGCCAGCAGTTACAGGACAGATCATGGCTACACCTTC.

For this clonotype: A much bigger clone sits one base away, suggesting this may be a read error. In nucleotides, the CDR3 is TGTGCCAGCAGACCCGGGATCTCCTACGAGCAGTACTTC. Protein product: CASRPGISYEQYF. The chain employs TRBV12-3 or TRBV12-4 and TRBJ2-7, with a possible D match to TRBD2 (5 bases). V was cut by 6 bases and J by 0 bases, with 9 bases left in between. This CDR3 contains 13 residues.

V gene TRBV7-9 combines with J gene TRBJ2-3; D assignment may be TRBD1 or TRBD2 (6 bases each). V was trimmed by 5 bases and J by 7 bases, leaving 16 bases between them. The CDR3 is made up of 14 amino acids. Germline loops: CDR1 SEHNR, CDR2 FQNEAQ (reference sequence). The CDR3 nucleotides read TGTGCCAGCAGCCAAGGGGGGTTGTGGAATACGCAGTATTTT. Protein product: CASSQGGLWNTQYF.

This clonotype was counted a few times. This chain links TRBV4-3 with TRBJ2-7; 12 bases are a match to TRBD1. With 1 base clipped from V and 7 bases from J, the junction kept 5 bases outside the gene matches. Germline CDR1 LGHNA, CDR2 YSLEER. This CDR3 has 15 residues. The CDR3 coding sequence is TGCGCCAGCAGCCAAGGGGACAGGGGGCGGACAGAGCAGTACTTC. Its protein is CASSQGDRGRTEQYF.

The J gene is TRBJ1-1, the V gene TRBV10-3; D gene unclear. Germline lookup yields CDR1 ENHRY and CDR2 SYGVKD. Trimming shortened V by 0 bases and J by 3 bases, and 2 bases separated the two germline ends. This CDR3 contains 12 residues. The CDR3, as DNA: TGTGCCATCAGTGAGTCACACACTGAAGCTTTCTTT. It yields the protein CAISESHTEAFF.

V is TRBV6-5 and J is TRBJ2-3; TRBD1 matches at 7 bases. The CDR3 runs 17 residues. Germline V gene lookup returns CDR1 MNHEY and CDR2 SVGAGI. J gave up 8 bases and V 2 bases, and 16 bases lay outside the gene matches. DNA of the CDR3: TGTGCCAGCAGTTACCACCAGACAGGGTCCATTTTTAGTACGCAGTATTTT. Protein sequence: CASSYHQTGSIFSTQYF.

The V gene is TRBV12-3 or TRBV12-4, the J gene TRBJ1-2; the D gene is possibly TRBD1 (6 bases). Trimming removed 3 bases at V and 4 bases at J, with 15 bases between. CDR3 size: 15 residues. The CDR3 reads CASSFFGRGTYGYTF. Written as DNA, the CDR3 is TGTGCCAGCAGTTTTTTCGGCAGGGGAACCTATGGCTACACCTTC.

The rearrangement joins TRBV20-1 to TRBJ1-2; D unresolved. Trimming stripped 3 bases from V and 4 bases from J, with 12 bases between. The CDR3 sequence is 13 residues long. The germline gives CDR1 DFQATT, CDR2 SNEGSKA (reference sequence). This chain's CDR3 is CSASLRATYGYTF. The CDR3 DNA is TGCAGTGCTAGCTTGAGGGCTACCTATGGCTACACCTTC.

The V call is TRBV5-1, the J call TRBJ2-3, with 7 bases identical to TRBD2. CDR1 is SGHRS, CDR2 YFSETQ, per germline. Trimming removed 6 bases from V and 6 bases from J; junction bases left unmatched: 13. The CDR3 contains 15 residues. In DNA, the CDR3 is TGCGCCAGCAACCCAGGTGGCGGGGGAACCGATACGCAGTATTTT. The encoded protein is CASNPGGGGTDTQYF.